Included here is one T cell receptor beta chain sequence, with context. This may stem from a read error, because a much larger clone lies one nucleotide away. The CDR3 has 16 residues. Germline V gene lookup returns CDR1 LNHNV and CDR2 YYDKDF (reference sequence). Using 32 V and 13 J primers, multiplex PCR amplified TCR beta CDR3. TCRdb itself ran the multiplex PCR reads through MiXCR, one entry per CDR3 protein. The sample lists 21,000 or so distinct CDR3 sequences; over 25% were seen once. This entry is derived from a study of immune heterogeneity within non-small cell lung tumors. Bulk tumor gDNA, 600 ng per sample, served as the TCR template. Primary tumors were biopsied several times each, far apart, intraoperatively. Newly diagnosed with untreated non-small cell lung cancer, the patients underwent curative surgery. Donors comprised newly diagnosed non-small cell lung cancer patients undergoing surgery with curative intent.

The sample was lung tumor tissue. This sequence was found in a man aged 35-49 years with non-small cell lung cancer. The rearrangement uses TRBV15 and TRBJ2-1, with 10 nucleotides matching TRBD2. The CDR3 sequence: CATSRDKASGSNEQSF. CDR3 DNA sequence: TGTGCCACCAGCAGAGATAAGGCTAGCGGGAGTAATGAGCAGTCCTTC.